The sequence of this TCR beta chain was determined in a study of regulatory T cells in long-lasting Graves disease. The length of the CDR3 is 15 residues. Trimming took 6 bases from V and 5 from J; bases not matched to a gene: 13. From germline, CDR1 is MNHNS and CDR2 SASEGT. Arm-PCR of CDR3 regions and iRepertoire HTBI primers were the basis on which TCR beta libraries were built. Using its own MiXCR run on the multiplex PCR reads, TCRdb lists one record per CDR3 protein. The table shows 430,000 or so distinct CDR3 sequences, with about 21% occurring only once. In this sample, this clonotype turned up many times. Sample time point: persistent/refractory GD, antithyroid drugs over 5 years with positive TRAb. The TCR library used RNA extracted from PBMCs.

The clonotype comes from a female donor with Graves disease. The source material was peripheral blood mononuclear cells (PBMCs), sampled when the disease was refractory, from a patient treated with antithyroid drugs. The chain uses TRBV6-1 and TRBJ2-7; 7 bases line up with TRBD1. This CDR3 is CASRMGQHGLDEQYF. DNA for the CDR3: TGTGCCAGCAGGATGGGACAGCACGGTTTGGACGAGCAGTACTTC.